The 31 T cell receptor beta chains in this list originate from one sample, sequenced in a study of blood T cell repertoires in COVID-19. Clones were read by immunoSEQ multiplex PCR, and TCRdb kept only the in-frame ones, dropping some. The table records about 89,000 clones, 78% of them present only once. The source material was peripheral blood. These TCRs come from a man aged 65 to 79 with COVID-19, enrolled during active disease.

The V call is TRBV19, the J call TRBJ2-3, with 14 bases aligning to TRBD2. CDR3 length: 15 amino acids. Germline V lookup: CDR1 LNHDA, CDR2 SQIVND (reference sequence). Unmatched junction bases numbered 3, after V lost 4 bases and J lost 6 bases. CDR3 nucleotides: TGTGCCAGTAGTACTCGGACTAGCGGGAGGGATACGCAGTATTTT. It specifies CASSTRTSGRDTQYF. Drawing the rest from reference TRBV19 and TRBJ2-3, the complete variable domain is DGGITQSPKYLFRKEGQNVTLSCEQNLNHDAMYWYRQDPGQGLRLIYYSQIVNDFQKGDIAEGYSVSREKKESFPLTVTSAQKNPTAFYLCASSTRTSGRDTQYFGPGTRLTVL.

This chain links TRBV28 with TRBJ1-2; 7 bases align to TRBD1. Germline trimming cut 7 bases from V and 2 bases from J; bases unmatched to any gene: 7. The CDR3 spans 14 residues. Germline CDR1 is MDHEN and CDR2 is SYDVKM. The CDR3 loop is CASTQGGTNYGYTF. The CDR3 coding sequence is TGTGCCAGCACTCAGGGGGGTACGAACTATGGCTACACCTTC.

This sequence joins TRBV9 and TRBJ2-3, with a possible D match to TRBD1 (6 bases). The CDR3 contains 19 residues. Germline V gene lookup returns CDR1 SGDLS and CDR2 YYNGEE. V lost 3 bases and J lost 2, with 25 bases in between. The CDR3 DNA sequence: TGTGCCAGCAGCGCAGACAGGCTGGATCCCGAGGGGTTCACAGATACGCAGTATTTT. Its translation: CASSADRLDPEGFTDTQYF.

The chain links TRBV6-1 to TRBJ2-7; no clear D. This CDR3 contains 14 residues. The V gene's germline CDR1 is MNHNS and CDR2 SASEGT. V lost 6 bases, J lost 1 base, and 13 bases lay in between. Here the CDR3 DNA reads TGTGCCAGCAGGAACGATCTCGGGTCCTACGAGCAGTACTTC. As protein: CASRNDLGSYEQYF.

V usage is TRBV5-1 and J usage is TRBJ1-3, with 7 bases that match TRBD1. Germline CDR1 and CDR2: SGHRS and YFSETQ. The CDR3 covers 19 residues. V dropped 4 bases and J dropped 0; count of bases not matched to a gene: 16. As DNA, the CDR3 is TGCGCCAGCAGCCATACTCCGGGACAGAGCACGATCTCTGGAAACACCATATATTTT. Translating gives CASSHTPGQSTISGNTIYF.

The chain employs TRBV18 and TRBJ1-4; no definite D call. Germline V gene data show CDR1 as KGHSH and CDR2 as LQKENI. V was cut by 5 bases and J by 8 bases, with 12 bases left in between. The CDR3 is 13 residues long. The CDR3 coding sequence is TGTGCCAGCTCATCGGGATCGCAGGAAAAACTGTTTTTT. Translated, it gives CASSSGSQEKLFF.

The rearrangement uses TRBV7-6 and TRBJ2-3; TRBD2 is a possible D gene (6 bases). Germline V gene sequence: CDR1 SGHVS, CDR2 FNYEAQ. The CDR3 contains 15 residues. V was trimmed by 0 bases and J by 3 bases, leaving 10 bases between them. The CDR3 loop reads CASSLAFSGTDTQYF. The CDR3 DNA sequence: TGTGCCAGCAGCTTAGCGTTCAGCGGGACAGATACGCAGTATTTT. Together with reference TRBV7-6 and TRBJ2-3, the CDR3 gives the full variable domain: GAGVSQSPRYKVTKRGQDVALRCDPISGHVSLYWYRQALGQGPEFLTYFNYEAQQDKSGLPNDRFSAERPEGSISTLTIQRTEQRDSAMYRCASSLAFSGTDTQYFGPGTRLTVL.

This chain connects TRBV28 to TRBJ2-3, with a weak D call TRBD1 (5 bases). The CDR3 runs to 14 residues. Trimming shortened V by 7 bases and J by 0 bases, and 11 bases separated the two germline ends. Germline values: CDR1 MDHEN, CDR2 SYDVKM. CDR3 residues: CASTPWGSTDTQYF. The DNA for the CDR3 is TGTGCCAGCACCCCATGGGGCAGCACAGATACGCAGTATTTT.

Turning to this clone: The junction differs from germline at one of its ends, possibly a read error. Other nucleotide sequences in the sample specify the same CDR3. This chain uses TRBV5-8 with TRBJ1-5; D is ambiguous. From germline, CDR1 is SGHTS and CDR2 YDEGEE. This CDR3 has 15 amino acids. CDR3 protein: CASSLYAGRNQPQHF. CDR3 in DNA: TGTGCCAGCAGCTTGTACGCAGGTCGCAATCAGCCCCAACATTTT.

This chain links TRBV18 with TRBJ2-3, with 9 bases that match TRBD2. Germline CDR1 and CDR2: KGHSH and LQKENI. V trimming: 6 bases; J trimming: 0 bases; junction bases outside the gene matches: 4. The CDR3 is made up of 15 amino acids. The CDR3 sequence is CASSPTSGSTDTQYF. The CDR3 region has the DNA TGTGCCAGCTCGCCGACTAGCGGAAGCACAGATACGCAGTATTTT.

The V call is TRBV29-1, the J call TRBJ2-5; D is possibly TRBD1 (6 bases). Germline V gene data show CDR1 as SQVTM and CDR2 as ANQGSEA. This CDR3 spans 15 amino acids. V was cut by 4 bases and J by 2 bases, with 17 bases left in between. CDR3 loop: CSVGLRGRGQETQYF. CDR3 DNA: TGCAGCGTTGGGTTGAGGGGTAGGGGGCAAGAGACCCAGTACTTC.

The CDR3 bases are TGTGCCAGCAGCCGGGACAGCGACTATGGCTACACCTTC. This codes for CASSRDSDYGYTF. The chain is built from TRBV7-8 and TRBJ1-2; 7 nucleotides align to TRBD1. J lost 3 bases, V lost 5 bases, and 3 bases had no gene match. The CDR3 sequence is 13 residues long. Germline V gene sequence: CDR1 SGHVS, CDR2 FQNEAQ.

The chain couples TRBV11-3 to TRBJ2-2; possible D gene TRBD2, 5 bases. CDR1 SGHNT and CDR2 YENEEA come from the germline V gene. The CDR3 totals 15 residues. The V end lost 5 bases, the J end lost 7 bases, and 17 bases lay between the germline ends. CDR3 sequence (DNA): TGTGCCAGCAGCCCCCGGACTGCCCGGGTCGGGGAGCTGTTTTTT. Protein: CASSPRTARVGELFF.

The rearrangement links TRBV11-3 to TRBJ2-7, with a weak D call TRBD1 (6 bases). Trimming took 0 bases from V and 3 from J, leaving 12 bases between them. Germline CDR1 is SGHNT and CDR2 is YENEEA. The CDR3 length is 15 residues. The CDR3 spells CASSLETGIGYEQYF. DNA of the CDR3: TGTGCCAGCAGCTTAGAAACAGGGATAGGCTACGAGCAGTACTTC. Using reference TRBV11-3 and TRBJ2-7 for the parts outside the CDR3, the full variable domain is EAGVVQSPRYKIIEKKQPVAFWCNPISGHNTLYWYLQNLGQGPELLIRYENEEAVDDSQLPKDRFSAERLKGVDSTLKIQPAELGDSAVYLCASSLETGIGYEQYFGPGTRLTVT.

V and J are TRBV6-2 or TRBV6-3 and TRBJ1-6; D is possibly TRBD1 (6 bases). Between the trimmed V and J ends, which lost 6 bases and 7 bases, there was a span of 13 bases. This CDR3 has 14 amino acids. The germline CDR1 and CDR2 sequences are MNHEY and SVGEGT. Here the CDR3 reads CASSRGQRNSPLHF. The DNA of the CDR3 is TGTGCCAGCAGCCGAGGACAGCGAAATTCACCCCTCCACTTT.

The gene calls are TRBV7-2 and TRBJ2-5; 8 bases are a match to TRBD1. The germline gives CDR1 SGHTA, CDR2 FQGNSA. The CDR3 sequence is 16 residues long. V lost 1 base and J lost 5; bases outside the gene matches: 9. The CDR3 region is CASSLVVRGPVETQYF. The CDR3 DNA follows: TGTGCCAGCAGCTTAGTGGTCAGGGGGCCTGTGGAGACCCAGTACTTC.

This clone was seen a few times. The chain carries TRBV28 and TRBJ2-5; possible D gene TRBD2, 5 bases. The V gene lost 4 bases and the J gene lost 7 bases, with 22 bases spanning the gap. The length of the CDR3 is 16 residues. The germline V gene encodes CDR1 MDHEN and CDR2 SYDVKM. CDR3 amino acids: CASSSSLEGKYWTQYF. The CDR3, as DNA: TGTGCCAGCAGTTCCTCACTAGAGGGCAAATATTGGACCCAGTACTTC.

This rearrangement joins TRBV19 to TRBJ2-7, with TRBD1 matching over 8 bases. Germline V gene sequence: CDR1 LNHDA, CDR2 SQIVND (reference sequence). This CDR3 has 14 residues. Losses at the gene ends were 6 bases for V and 6 bases for J; bases not matched to a gene: 10. DNA of the CDR3: TGTGCCAGTAGAGGGTGGCAGGGGGCCGGCGAGCAGTACTTC. It specifies CASRGWQGAGEQYF.

This clone came up a few times. The rearrangement uses TRBV19 and TRBJ1-1; maybe TRBD1 (6 bases). Trimming took 2 bases from V and 0 from J, leaving 22 bases between them. Germline lookup yields CDR1 LNHDA and CDR2 SQIVND (reference sequence). The CDR3 runs 19 residues. The CDR3 sequence: CASSILGGAGRLMNTEAFF. CDR3 bases: TGTGCCAGTAGTATATTAGGGGGGGCAGGGCGACTCATGAACACTGAAGCTTTCTTT.

The chain carries TRBV4-2 and TRBJ2-5; 11 positions match TRBD2. Per germline, CDR1 LGHNA and CDR2 YNFKEQ. The CDR3 is 18 residues long. Germline trimming cut 0 bases from V and 0 bases from J; bases unmatched to any gene: 6. The CDR3 coding sequence is TGTGCCAGCAGCCAAGATCTACTAGCGGGGGCCAACCAAGAGACCCAGTACTTC. Protein: CASSQDLLAGANQETQYF.

This rearrangement joins TRBV7-2 to TRBJ1-2, with 11 bases lining up with TRBD1. Trimming removed 2 bases from V and 7 bases from J; junction bases left unmatched: 9. The CDR3 extends over 16 amino acids. CDR1 is SGHTA, CDR2 FQGNSA, per germline. For the CDR3, the DNA is TGTGCCAGCAGCTTACTGGGAGGACAGGGGGCGTTTGGCTACACCTTC. Its translation: CASSLLGGQGAFGYTF.

This rearrangement joins TRBV4-2 to TRBJ2-1; a possible D gene is TRBD2 (6 bases). Trimming pared 0 bases from V and 5 bases from J, leaving 11 bases between. The CDR3 is 15 residues long. Germline loops: CDR1 LGHNA, CDR2 YNFKEQ. The CDR3 here is CASSQELAHDNEQFF. In DNA, the CDR3 is TGTGCCAGCAGCCAAGAACTAGCTCACGACAATGAGCAGTTCTTC.

This sequence joins TRBV10-3 and TRBJ1-5; D might be TRBD1 (6 bases). The CDR3 length is 13 residues. The germline CDR1 and CDR2 sequences are ENHRY and SYGVKD. V lost 3 bases, J lost 6 bases, and 9 bases lay in between. CDR3 residues: CAISEGGIQPQHF. The CDR3, as DNA: TGTGCCATCAGTGAAGGGGGTATTCAGCCCCAGCATTTT.

The count of this clone is one. V gene TRBV4-1 combines with J gene TRBJ1-2, with 7 bases fitting TRBD1. This CDR3 has 14 amino acids. J gave up 3 bases and V 4 bases, and 5 bases lay outside the gene matches. Per the germline V gene, CDR1 is MGHRA and CDR2 is YSYEKL. The CDR3 loop is CASSRSGTDYGYTF. The DNA for the CDR3 is TGCGCCAGCAGCCGATCCGGGACAGACTATGGCTACACCTTC.

V and J are TRBV19 and TRBJ2-2; TRBD2 matches at 9 bases. Germline lookup yields CDR1 LNHDA and CDR2 SQIVND (reference sequence). The CDR3 covers 18 residues. V was clipped by 2 bases and J by 5 bases; unmatched bases: 12. The CDR3 DNA reads TGTGCCAGTAGTATATATGGTAGCGGGAGTCAAAGGACCGGGGAGCTGTTTTTT. This encodes CASSIYGSGSQRTGELFF. The variable domain in full, completed from reference TRBV19 and TRBJ2-2, reads DGGITQSPKYLFRKEGQNVTLSCEQNLNHDAMYWYRQDPGQGLRLIYYSQIVNDFQKGDIAEGYSVSREKKESFPLTVTSAQKNPTAFYLCASSIYGSGSQRTGELFFGEGSRLTVL.

The rearrangement links TRBV19 to TRBJ1-5, with D tentatively TRBD1 (5 bases). This CDR3 is 15 amino acids long. CDR1 is LNHDA, CDR2 SQIVND, per germline (reference sequence). Trimming shortened V by 5 bases and J by 10 bases, and 21 bases separated the two germline ends. The CDR3 DNA reads TGTGCCAGTAGTCCCTCTGGCAGGGTAGAGCTACCCCAGCATTTT. This gives the protein CASSPSGRVELPQHF.

This clone was detected a few times. The V and J genes are TRBV11-3 and TRBJ2-5, with D maybe TRBD1 (6 bases). Germline CDR1 reads SGHNT; CDR2 reads YENEEA. V shed 2 bases and J shed 7 bases, with 20 bases lying between them. The CDR3 length is 16 residues. The CDR3, as DNA: TGTGCCAGCAGCTTAAGTCGACCGTGGCAACAGGGGACCCAGTACTTC. Translation: CASSLSRPWQQGTQYF.

The V call is TRBV7-8, the J call TRBJ2-5, with TRBD1 as a possible D gene (5 bases). V was shortened by 0 bases and J by 5 bases, with 7 bases between the two germline ends. CDR1 is SGHVS and CDR2 is FQNEAQ in the germline V gene. The CDR3 loop spans 13 amino acids. The CDR3 loop is CASSLARAETQYF. CDR3 nucleotide sequence: TGTGCCAGCAGCTTAGCCAGGGCCGAGACCCAGTACTTC. Complete variable domain (other parts from reference TRBV7-8 and TRBJ2-5): GAGVSQSPRYKVAKRGQDVALRCDPISGHVSLFWYQQALGQGPEFLTYFQNEAQLDKSGLPSDRFFAERPEGSVSTLKIQRTQQEDSAVYLCASSLARAETQYFGPGTRLLVL.

The CDR3 protein is CASSLASGRAYRENEQFF. Here the CDR3 DNA reads TGTGCCAGCAGCTTAGCTAGCGGGAGGGCCTATCGGGAAAATGAGCAGTTCTTC. The V call is TRBV7-6, the J call TRBJ2-1, with TRBD2 matching over 11 bases. The V gene end was trimmed by 0 bases and the J gene end by 7 bases; junction bases not matched to a gene: 11. Germline V gene data show CDR1 as SGHVS and CDR2 as FNYEAQ. The CDR3 runs to 18 residues. Supplemented by reference TRBV7-6 and TRBJ2-1, the full variable domain reads GAGVSQSPRYKVTKRGQDVALRCDPISGHVSLYWYRQALGQGPEFLTYFNYEAQQDKSGLPNDRFSAERPEGSISTLTIQRTEQRDSAMYRCASSLASGRAYRENEQFFGPGTRLTVL.

The chain has TRBV6-5 and TRBJ2-7, with TRBD1 identical over 8 bases. The length of the CDR3 is 15 residues. The V segment lost 5 bases and the J segment 4 bases; nucleotides outside the gene matches: 10. Germline loops: CDR1 MNHEY, CDR2 SVGAGI. The CDR3 bases are TGTGCCAGCAGTCCTACCCTGGACAGGGTATACGAGCAGTACTTC. Translating gives CASSPTLDRVYEQYF.

The rearrangement joins TRBV6-5 to TRBJ2-1; 9 bases are a match to TRBD1. CDR1 is MNHEY and CDR2 is SVGAGI in the germline V gene. The trim removed 5 bases at V and 7 bases at J, leaving 9 bases unmatched. The CDR3 runs to 15 residues. In DNA form, the CDR3 reads TGTGCCAGCAGTACCCGGGACAGGGATCTTAATGAGCAGTTCTTC. Encoded protein: CASSTRDRDLNEQFF.